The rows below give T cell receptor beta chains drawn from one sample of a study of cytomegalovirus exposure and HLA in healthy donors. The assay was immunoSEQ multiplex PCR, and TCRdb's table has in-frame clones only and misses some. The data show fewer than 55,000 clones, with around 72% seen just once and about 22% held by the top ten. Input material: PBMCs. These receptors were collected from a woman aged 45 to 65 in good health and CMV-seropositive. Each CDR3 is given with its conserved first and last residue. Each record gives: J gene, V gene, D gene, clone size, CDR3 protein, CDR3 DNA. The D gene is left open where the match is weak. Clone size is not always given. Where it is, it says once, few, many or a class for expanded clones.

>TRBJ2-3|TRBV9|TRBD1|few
CASSTRTGGASPWHIEQYF
TGTGCCAGCAGCACACGGACAGGGGGCGCATCCCCATGGCACATAGAGCAGTATTTT
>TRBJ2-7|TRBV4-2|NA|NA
CASSQDQANPPYEQYF
TGTGCCAGCAGCCAAGACCAGGCAAACCCTCCCTACGAGCAGTACTTC
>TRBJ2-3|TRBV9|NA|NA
CASSVGGSDTQYF
TGTGCCAGCAGCGTAGGAGGTTCAGATACGCAGTATTTT
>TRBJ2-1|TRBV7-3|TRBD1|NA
CASSSGQTYNEQFF
TGTGCCAGCAGCTCGGGACAGACCTACAATGAGCAGTTCTTC
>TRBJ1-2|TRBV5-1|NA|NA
CASSLLTASFGLGYTF
TGCGCCAGCAGCTTGTTGACAGCTTCCTTTGGTCTGGGCTACACCTTC
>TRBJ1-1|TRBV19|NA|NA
CASTPMTVGSTEAFF
TGTGCCAGTACCCCGATGACTGTAGGGAGCACTGAAGCTTTCTTT
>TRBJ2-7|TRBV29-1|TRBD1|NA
CSARGQGPYEQYF
TGCAGCGCCCGAGGACAGGGCCCCTACGAGCAGTACTTC
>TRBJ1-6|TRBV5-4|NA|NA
CASSPQGLPLHF
TGTGCCAGCAGCCCCCAGGGGCTACCCCTCCACTTT
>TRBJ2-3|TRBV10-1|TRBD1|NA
CASSEGTGGGTDTQYF
TGCGCCAGCAGTGAGGGAACAGGGGGAGGCACAGATACGCAGTATTTT
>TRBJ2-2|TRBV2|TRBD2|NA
CASSASGRGAGELFF
TGTGCCAGCAGTGCCTCCGGGAGGGGTGCCGGGGAGCTGTTTTTT
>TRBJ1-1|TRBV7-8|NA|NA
CASSLGSGTEAFF
TGTGCCAGCAGCTTAGGGAGCGGGACTGAAGCTTTCTTT
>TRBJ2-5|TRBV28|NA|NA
CASSSPGVRQETQYF
TGTGCCAGCAGTTCCCCGGGAGTTCGCCAAGAGACCCAGTACTTC
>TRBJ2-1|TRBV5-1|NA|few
CASSLGQGGNEQFF
TGCGCCAGCAGCTTGGGACAGGGAGGCAATGAGCAGTTCTTC
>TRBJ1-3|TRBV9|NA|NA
CASSARGSTIYF
TGTGCCAGCAGCGCCAGAGGCTCCACCATATATTTT
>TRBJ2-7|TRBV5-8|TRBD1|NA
CASSLTGTGYEQYF
TGTGCCAGCAGCTTAACCGGGACAGGCTACGAGCAGTACTTC
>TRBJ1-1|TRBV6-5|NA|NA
CASSYPGKGTEAFF
TGTGCCAGCAGTTACCCGGGGAAAGGCACTGAAGCTTTCTTT
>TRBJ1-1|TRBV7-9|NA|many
CASRPTMNTEAFF
TGTGCCAGCAGGCCCACAATGAACACTGAAGCTTTCTTT
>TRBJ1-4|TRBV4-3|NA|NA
CASSQEGRRATNEKLFF
TGCGCCAGCAGCCAAGAGGGGAGGAGGGCAACTAATGAAAAACTGTTTTTT
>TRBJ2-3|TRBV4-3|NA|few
CASSQDWGGQIDTQYF
TGCGCCAGCAGCCAAGATTGGGGGGGGCAAATAGATACGCAGTATTTT
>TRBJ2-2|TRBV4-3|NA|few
CASSQENGIQGGELFF
TGCGCCAGCAGCCAAGAGAATGGGATACAGGGAGGGGAGCTGTTTTTT
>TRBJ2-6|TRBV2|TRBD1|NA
CASSGDRASGANVLTF
TGTGCCAGCAGTGGTGACAGGGCCTCTGGGGCCAACGTCCTGACTTTC
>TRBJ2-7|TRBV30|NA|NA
CAWSGLQGYEQYF
TGTGCCTGGAGTGGGCTGCAGGGGTACGAGCAGTACTTC
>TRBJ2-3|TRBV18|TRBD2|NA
CASSLGLAGTDTQYF
TGTGCCAGCTCACTCGGACTAGCTGGCACAGATACGCAGTATTTT
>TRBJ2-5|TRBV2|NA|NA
CASRLAANQETQYF
TGTGCCAGCAGGTTGGCGGCTAACCAAGAGACCCAGTACTTC
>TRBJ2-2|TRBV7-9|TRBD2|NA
CASSHPSSGRRVTGELFF
TGTGCCAGCAGCCACCCTAGTAGCGGGAGGAGGGTCACCGGGGAGCTGTTTTTT
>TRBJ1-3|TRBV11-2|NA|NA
CASSLDLPRGKDTIYF
TGTGCCAGCAGCTTAGATCTTCCCCGGGGGAAGGACACCATATATTTT
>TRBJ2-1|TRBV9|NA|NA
CASSISGGAGEQFF
TGTGCCAGCAGCATCTCAGGGGGAGCGGGTGAGCAGTTCTTC
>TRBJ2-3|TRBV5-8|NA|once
CASSFSDGTGTDTQYF
TGTGCCAGCAGCTTTTCCGACGGAACCGGGACAGATACGCAGTATTTT